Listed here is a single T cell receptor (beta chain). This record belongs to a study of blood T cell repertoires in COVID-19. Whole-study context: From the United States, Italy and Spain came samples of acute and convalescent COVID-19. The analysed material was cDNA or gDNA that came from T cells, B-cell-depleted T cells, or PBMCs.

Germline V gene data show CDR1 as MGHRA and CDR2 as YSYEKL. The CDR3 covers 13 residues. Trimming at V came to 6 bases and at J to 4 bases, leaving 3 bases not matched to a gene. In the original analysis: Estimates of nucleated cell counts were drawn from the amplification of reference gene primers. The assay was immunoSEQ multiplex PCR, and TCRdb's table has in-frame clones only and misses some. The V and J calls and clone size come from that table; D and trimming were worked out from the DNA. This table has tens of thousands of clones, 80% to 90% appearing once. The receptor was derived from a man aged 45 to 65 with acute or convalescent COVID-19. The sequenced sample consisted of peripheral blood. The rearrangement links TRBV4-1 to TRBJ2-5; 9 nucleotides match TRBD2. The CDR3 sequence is CASRPTSGETQYF. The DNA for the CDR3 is TGCGCCAGCAGACCGACTAGCGGAGAGACCCAGTACTTC.